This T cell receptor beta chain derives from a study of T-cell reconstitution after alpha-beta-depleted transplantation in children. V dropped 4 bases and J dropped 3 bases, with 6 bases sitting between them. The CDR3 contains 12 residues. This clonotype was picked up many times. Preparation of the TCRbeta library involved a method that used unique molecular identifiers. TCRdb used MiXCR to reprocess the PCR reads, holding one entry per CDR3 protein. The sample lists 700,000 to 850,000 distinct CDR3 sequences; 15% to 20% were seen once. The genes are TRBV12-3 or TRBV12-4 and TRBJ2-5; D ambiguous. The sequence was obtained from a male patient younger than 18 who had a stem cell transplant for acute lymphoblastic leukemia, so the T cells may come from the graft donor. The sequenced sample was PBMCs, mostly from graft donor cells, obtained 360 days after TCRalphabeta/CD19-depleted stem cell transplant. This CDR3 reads CASSWVEETQYF. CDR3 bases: TGTGCCAGCAGTTGGGTGGAAGAGACCCAGTACTTC.